These 31 T cell receptor beta chains share one sample of origin, sequenced in a study of early T cells in non-severe SARS-CoV-2 infection. Via MiXCR, TCRdb re-called the 5' RACE reads, giving one row per CDR3 protein. The data hold 75,000 to 100,000 distinct CDR3 sequences, with roughly 14% observed a single time. Material: whole blood. The receptors were sampled from an adult who was a healthcare worker with PCR-confirmed SARS-CoV-2 infection or an uninfected control (not recorded which).

A few counts support this clonotype. The genes are TRBV7-2 and TRBJ2-1; 8 bases are shared with TRBD1. V was clipped by 3 bases and J by 2 bases; unmatched bases: 3. CDR1 and CDR2 (germline): SGHTA, FQGNSA. CDR3 length equals 15 residues. CDR3 region: CASSFRQGTYNEQFF. Written as DNA, the CDR3 is TGTGCCAGCAGCTTTCGACAGGGGACCTACAATGAGCAGTTCTTC.

In its sample, this clonotype was seen many times. The V call is TRBV10-3, the J call TRBJ2-7; D is possibly TRBD2 (5 bases). Germline CDR1 is ENHRY and CDR2 is SYGVKD. This CDR3 region has 12 residues. V dropped 8 bases and J dropped 7 bases, with 15 bases sitting between them. The CDR3 DNA reads TGTGCCATCCTCCGGGCCCGAGGGGAGCAGTACGTC. This sequence encodes CAILRARGEQYV.

This clonotype has just a few counts. This rearrangement joins TRBV15 to TRBJ2-7, with a tentative D call TRBD1 (8 bases). The CDR3 has 13 residues. Per the germline V gene, CDR1 is LNHNV and CDR2 is YYDKDF (reference sequence). Trimming shortened V by 5 bases and J by 6 bases, and 14 bases separated the two germline ends. In DNA form, the CDR3 reads TGTGCCACCAGCTCCCACAGGGGGGGCGAGCAGTACGTC. Protein: CATSSHRGGEQYV.

This clonotype was picked up a small number of times. The rearrangement links TRBV20-1 to TRBJ2-1; no clear D. V was pared by 1 base and J by 4 bases, with 11 bases between. Germline-derived CDR1 and CDR2 are DFQATT and SNEGSKA (reference sequence). The CDR3 loop spans 14 amino acids. CDR3 DNA sequence: TGCAGTGCTAGAGCGAGTCCCGGATACAATGAGCAGTTCTTC. It translates to CSARASPGYNEQFF.

This clonotype was found a few times. The chain has TRBV5-1 and TRBJ1-2, with D hard to call. The CDR3 has 14 amino acids. Germline V CDR1 and CDR2: SGHRS, YFSETQ. Trimming took off 0 bases at V and 5 bases at J, with 11 bases between the two ends. CDR3 nucleotide sequence: TGCGCCAGCAGCTTGGCAGGACCAGATTATGGCTACACCTTC. As protein: CASSLAGPDYGYTF.

This clonotype appeared a few times. V gene TRBV12-3 or TRBV12-4 combines with J gene TRBJ1-1; D possibly corresponds to TRBD1 (5 bases). Trimming removed 8 bases at V and 11 bases at J, with 15 bases between. There are 11 residues in the CDR3. The CDR3 loop reads CASGGSAGAFF. In DNA form, the CDR3 reads TGTGCCAGCGGGGGTTCTGCTGGGGCTTTCTTT.

This clonotype was picked up many times. Sequence at one end of the junction differs from germline and may be a read error. The chain combines TRBV5-1 with TRBJ2-5; D is ambiguous. Germline-derived CDR1 and CDR2 are SGHRS and YFSETQ. This CDR3 is built from 11 residues. The DNA for the CDR3 is TGTGCCAGCTCATCCCAAGAGACCCAGTACTTC. Translating gives CASSSQETQYF.

In this sample, this clonotype turned up a few times. The chain links TRBV29-1 to TRBJ2-3, with 7 bases identical to TRBD1. The germline V gene has CDR1 SQVTM and CDR2 ANQGSEA. The CDR3 contains 12 residues. Trimming took 5 bases from V and 2 from J; bases not matched to a gene: 1. CDR3 DNA sequence: TGCAGCGTTAGGGGGCCCACAGATACGCAGTATTTT. It specifies CSVRGPTDTQYF.

This clonotype occurred a few times. The CDR3 DNA follows: TGTGCCAGCAGTGCCCCTATGGGGGACGATCGGGGTCCCGCTGCCGCTTTCTTT. This codes for CASSAPMGDDRGPAAAFF. The chain uses TRBV25-1 and TRBJ1-1, with D possibly matching TRBD1 (5 bases). V was clipped by 4 bases and J by 11 bases, with 32 bases between them. The CDR3 contains 18 residues. The V gene's germline CDR1 is MGHDK and CDR2 SYGVNS.

This clonotype is a singleton in its sample. The chain uses TRBV29-1 and TRBJ1-1; D gene uncertain. The CDR3 has 13 residues. Germline CDR1 reads SQVTM; CDR2 reads ANQGSEA. The V and J ends lost 4 bases and 0 bases respectively, with 9 bases between them. The CDR3, as DNA: TGCAGCGTTGTTCCCGTAATGAACACTGAAGCTTTCTTT. Protein sequence: CSVVPVMNTEAFF.

The chain couples TRBV6-2 or TRBV6-3 to TRBJ2-1, with D perhaps TRBD1 (5 bases). CDR1 is MNHEY and CDR2 is SVGEGT in the germline V gene. V dropped 6 bases and J dropped 8 bases, with 17 bases sitting between them. The CDR3 covers 14 residues. The CDR3, as DNA: TGTGCCAGCAGCCCCCCAGCAGGGCAGCATGAGCAGTTCTTC. Translation gives CASSPPAGQHEQFF.

This clonotype has a handful of counts. The genes are TRBV6-5 and TRBJ1-6, with D unclear. This CDR3 has 15 residues. CDR1 is MNHEY, CDR2 SVGAGI, per germline. V was clipped by 4 bases and J by 1 base, with 8 bases between them. The CDR3 protein is CASSSRGSYNSPLHF. The DNA of the CDR3 is TGTGCCAGCAGTTCCAGAGGGTCCTATAATTCACCCCTCCACTTT.

To note about this clonotype: One end of the junction is discordant with germline, which a read error may explain. V gene TRBV5-5 combines with J gene TRBJ2-3, with 9 bases fitting TRBD2. Germline V lookup: CDR1 SGHKS, CDR2 YYEKEE (reference sequence). This CDR3 contains 16 residues. CDR3 residues: CASSLSPSGVGDSQYF. The CDR3 DNA follows: TGTGCCAGCAGCTTGTCCCCTAGCGGGGTCGGAGATTCGCAGTATTTT.

This clonotype turned up a few times. The V gene is TRBV6-1, the J gene TRBJ2-5; D may match TRBD1 or TRBD2 (5 bases each). The CDR3 spans 14 residues. From germline, CDR1 is MNHNS and CDR2 SASEGT. Trimming left V 8 bases short and J 2 bases short, with 15 bases between. CDR3 DNA sequence: TGTGCCAGCGCTCTGTCCGGGGCACAAGAGACCCAGTACTTC. This gives the protein CASALSGAQETQYF.

This clonotype has just a few counts. The chain employs TRBV7-8 and TRBJ2-3, with TRBD2 matching over 8 bases. The trim removed 2 bases at V and 0 bases at J, leaving 10 bases unmatched. The germline V gene has CDR1 SGHVS and CDR2 FQNEAQ. The CDR3 has 18 residues. CDR3 nucleotide sequence: TGTGCCAGCAGCTTAATGGCTAGCGGGTGGGCTAGCACAGATACGCAGTATTTT. Translation: CASSLMASGWASTDTQYF.

This chain uses TRBV6-6 with TRBJ1-6; 7 bases align to TRBD1. Germline CDR1 is MNHNY and CDR2 is SVGAGI (reference sequence). The junction had 8 bases not matched to a gene; V was cut back by 5 bases and J by 7 bases. The CDR3 length is 15 residues. The CDR3 nucleotides are TGTGCCAGCAGTCCACTGGACAGGAACAATTCACCCCTCCACTTT. Its translation: CASSPLDRNNSPLHF.

This clonotype was seen a few times. The chain uses TRBV18 and TRBJ1-5, with a weak D call TRBD1 (5 bases). This CDR3 comprises 15 residues. V was trimmed by 6 bases and J by 2 bases, leaving 14 bases between them. In germline, CDR1 is KGHSH, CDR2 LQKENI. CDR3 bases: TGTGCCAGCTCTAGGACACGGTCGGGCAATCAGCCCCAGCATTTT. Protein sequence: CASSRTRSGNQPQHF. Variable domain in full (rest from reference TRBV18 and TRBJ1-5): NAGVMQNPRHLVRRRGQEARLRCSPMKGHSHVYWYRQLPEEGLKFMVYLQKENIIDESGMPKERFSAEFPKEGPSILRIQQVVRGDSAAYFCASSRTRSGNQPQHFGDGTRLSIL.

This clonotype has a handful of counts. V and J are TRBV29-1 and TRBJ2-2; 11 bases fit TRBD1. Germline V gene data show CDR1 as SQVTM and CDR2 as ANQGSEA. The CDR3 loop spans 16 amino acids. V lost 3 bases to trimming and J lost 0 bases; unmatched junction nucleotides: 3. As DNA, the CDR3 is TGCAGCGTTGATTCGGGACAGGGGGCGAACACCGGGGAGCTGTTTTTT. Encoded protein: CSVDSGQGANTGELFF.

This clonotype was seen ten or more times. The chain employs TRBV21-1 and TRBJ2-2; whether TRBD1, the table's D call, matches the DNA was not checked. TRBV21-1 is noted as a pseudogene. This CDR3 has 17 residues. DNA for the CDR3: TGTGCCAGCAGCAATACCGGGACGGATATTAACACCGGGGAGCTGTTTTTT. Encoded protein: CASSNTGTDINTGELFF.

This clonotype was recorded a few times. The chain recombines TRBV20-1 with TRBJ2-1, with D perhaps matching TRBD1 (6 bases). Germline-derived CDR1 and CDR2 are DFQATT and SNEGSKA (reference sequence). V lost 5 bases, J lost 1 base, and 12 bases lay in between. This CDR3 is built from 14 residues. The CDR3 region has the DNA TGCAGTGCTGAGGACAGTTTTTCCTACAATGAGCAGTTCTTC. Translated, it gives CSAEDSFSYNEQFF.

This clonotype was seen a single time. This chain links TRBV29-1 with TRBJ2-1; 7 bases match TRBD1. This CDR3 spans 12 amino acids. J lost 7 bases, V lost 2 bases, and 2 bases had no gene match. Germline V gene sequence: CDR1 SQVTM, CDR2 ANQGSEA. The CDR3 DNA reads as TGCAGCGTTGAAAGGGGGCTTAATGAGCAGTTCTTC. It translates to CSVERGLNEQFF.

The genes are TRBV7-9 and TRBJ2-3; D possibly corresponds to TRBD1 (6 bases). The V end lost 6 bases, the J end lost 9 bases, and 13 bases lay between the germline ends. The germline gives CDR1 SEHNR, CDR2 FQNEAQ (reference sequence). CDR3 length equals 12 residues. The CDR3 spells CASRLGQTTQYF. CDR3 coding DNA: TGTGCCAGCAGGCTAGGACAGACCACGCAGTATTTT.

In DNA form, the CDR3 reads TGTGCCAGCAGTTTTCGCGGGGGTTCCTACAATGAGCAGTTCTTC. Translation gives CASSFRGGSYNEQFF. The chain joins TRBV27 to TRBJ2-1; 7 positions match TRBD2. Germline CDR1 MNHEY, CDR2 SMNVEV (reference sequence). The CDR3 sequence is 15 residues long. V gave up 3 bases and J gave up 1 base; unmatched junction bases: 3.

This clonotype was counted ten times or more. The chain combines TRBV3-1 with TRBJ1-1, with a weak D call TRBD1 (6 bases). V was clipped by 3 bases and J by 7 bases, with 15 bases between them. CDR1 LGHDT and CDR2 YNNKEL come from the germline V gene (reference sequence). The CDR3 loop spans 14 amino acids. DNA of the CDR3: TGTGCCAGCAGCCAGACAGGAGGGCGAGTTGAAGCTTTCTTT. Translating it yields CASSQTGGRVEAFF. Variable domain in full (rest from reference TRBV3-1 and TRBJ1-1): DTAVSQTPKYLVTQMGNDKSIKCEQNLGHDTMYWYKQDSKKFLKIMFSYNNKELIINETVPNRFSPKSPDKAHLNLHINSLELGDSAVYFCASSQTGGRVEAFFGQGTRLTVV.

This CDR3 reads CASSLDLYPGGEQYV. In nucleotides, the CDR3 is TGTGCCAGCAGCTTAGACCTCTATCCGGGGGGGGAGCAGTACGTC. V usage is TRBV11-2 and J usage is TRBJ2-7, with TRBD2 matching over 8 bases. Looked up from germline, CDR1 is SGHAT and CDR2 is FQNNGV. After removal of 0 bases from V and 7 bases from J, the junction contained 8 bases not matched to a gene. There are 15 residues in the CDR3.

The chain is built from TRBV7-8 and TRBJ1-3; D gene unclear. Germline V gives CDR1 SGHVS, CDR2 FQNEAQ. V lost 4 bases, J lost 11 bases, and 21 bases lay in between. The CDR3 runs to 15 residues. CDR3 protein: CASSSDYERAVPIYF. The CDR3 region has the DNA TGTGCCAGCAGCTCGGATTACGAGAGGGCGGTGCCCATATATTTT. The whole variable domain, remainder taken from reference TRBV7-8 and TRBJ1-3, is GAGVSQSPRYKVAKRGQDVALRCDPISGHVSLFWYQQALGQGPEFLTYFQNEAQLDKSGLPSDRFFAERPEGSVSTLKIQRTQQEDSAVYLCASSSDYERAVPIYFGEGSWLTVV.

The rearrangement links TRBV12-3 or TRBV12-4 to TRBJ2-5; 7 bases are a match to TRBD1. The J segment lost 3 bases and the V segment lost 10 bases, leaving 8 bases of the junction unmatched. The CDR3 consists of 13 residues. CDR3 nucleotides: TGTGCCACCCTCCGGGACAGCGAAGAGACCCAGTACTTC. Translation: CATLRDSEETQYF.

This clonotype was counted many times. V and J are TRBV5-1 and TRBJ2-5, with D tentatively TRBD1 or TRBD2 (6 bases each). This CDR3 contains 16 residues. Per germline, CDR1 SGHRS and CDR2 YFSETQ. V lost 4 bases and J 4 bases, leaving 20 bases between the germline ends. CDR3 bases: TGCGCCAGCAGCATAGGGGGGACTCGCAACCTAGAGACCCAGTACTTC. The encoded protein is CASSIGGTRNLETQYF. Based on the CDR3 plus reference TRBV5-1 and TRBJ2-5, the full variable domain is KAGVTQTPRYLIKTRGQQVTLSCSPISGHRSVSWYQQTPGQGLQFLFEYFSETQRNKGNFPGRFSGRQFSNSRSEMNVSTLELGDSALYLCASSIGGTRNLETQYFGPGTRLLVL.

This clonotype was observed a few times. The rearrangement joins TRBV6-7 to TRBJ2-1; 8 bases line up with TRBD1. TRBV6-7 is an ORF; its function is uncertain. The CDR3 totals 14 residues. Trimming at V came to 6 bases and at J to 8 bases, leaving 9 bases not matched to a gene. CDR3 amino acids: CASRPDREVYEQFF. CDR3 nucleotides: TGTGCCAGCAGACCGGACAGGGAGGTCTATGAGCAGTTCTTC.

CDR3 amino acids: CASSPGGSFYNEQFF. The CDR3 nucleotides are TGTGCCAGCAGCCCCGGGGGGTCCTTCTACAATGAGCAGTTCTTC. The V gene is TRBV3-1, the J gene TRBJ2-1; 7 positions match TRBD2. After removal of 4 bases from V and 3 bases from J, the junction contained 6 bases not matched to a gene. CDR1 is LGHDT, CDR2 YNNKEL, per germline (reference sequence). This CDR3 has 15 residues.

The genes are TRBV10-1 and TRBJ2-7; D is unresolved. Per the germline V gene, CDR1 is WNHNN and CDR2 is SYGVQD (reference sequence). The CDR3 sequence is 17 residues long. V was cut by 2 bases and J by 2 bases, with 19 bases left in between. The CDR3 protein is CASSEGQRRAQPYEQYV. In nucleotides, the CDR3 is TGCGCCAGCAGTGAGGGCCAGCGTCGGGCGCAGCCCTACGAGCAGTACGTC.